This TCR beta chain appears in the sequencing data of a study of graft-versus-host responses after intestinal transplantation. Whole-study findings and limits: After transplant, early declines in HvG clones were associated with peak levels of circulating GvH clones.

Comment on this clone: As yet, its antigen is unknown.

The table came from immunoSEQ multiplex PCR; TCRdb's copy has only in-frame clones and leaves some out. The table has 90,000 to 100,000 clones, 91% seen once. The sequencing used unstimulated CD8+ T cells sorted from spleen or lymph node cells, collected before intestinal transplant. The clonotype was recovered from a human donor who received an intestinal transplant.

The DNA for the CDR3 is TGTGCCAGCAGCCTCAAGAGCAATGAAGCTTTCTTT. Translation: CASSLKSNEAFF. The chain combines TRBV7-6 with TRBJ1-1; D is undetermined. The ends were cut back, 5 bases at V and 7 bases at J, with 11 bases in the middle. Germline V gene sequence: CDR1 SGHVS, CDR2 FNYEAQ. This CDR3 comprises 12 residues.